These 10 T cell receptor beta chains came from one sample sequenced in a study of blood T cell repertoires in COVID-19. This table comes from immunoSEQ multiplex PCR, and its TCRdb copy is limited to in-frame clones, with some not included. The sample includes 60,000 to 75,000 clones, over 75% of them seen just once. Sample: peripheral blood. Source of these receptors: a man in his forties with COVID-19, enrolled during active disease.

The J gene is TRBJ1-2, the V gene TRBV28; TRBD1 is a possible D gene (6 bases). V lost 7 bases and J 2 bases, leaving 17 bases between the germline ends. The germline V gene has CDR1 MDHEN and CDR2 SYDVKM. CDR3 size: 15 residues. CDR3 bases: TGTGCCAGCATTACCGGGGGGCCGGCGAACTATGGCTACACCTTC. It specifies CASITGGPANYGYTF.

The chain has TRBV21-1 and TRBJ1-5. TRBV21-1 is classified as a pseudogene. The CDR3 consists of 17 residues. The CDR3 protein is CASSNPRRPGVNQPQHF. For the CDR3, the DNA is TGTGCCAGCAGCAATCCCCGGAGGCCGGGGGTCAATCAGCCCCAGCATTTT.

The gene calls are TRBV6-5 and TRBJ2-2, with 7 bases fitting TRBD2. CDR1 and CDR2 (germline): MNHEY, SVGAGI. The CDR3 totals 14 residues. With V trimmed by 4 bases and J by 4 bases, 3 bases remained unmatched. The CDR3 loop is CASSLRLATGELFF. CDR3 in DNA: TGTGCCAGCAGTTTACGACTAGCCACCGGGGAGCTGTTTTTT.

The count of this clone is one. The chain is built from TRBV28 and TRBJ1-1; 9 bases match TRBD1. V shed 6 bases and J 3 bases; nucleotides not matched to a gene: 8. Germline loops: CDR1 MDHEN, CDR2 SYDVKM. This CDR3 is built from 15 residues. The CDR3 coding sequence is TGTGCCAGCAGCCAACACAGGGGGCTGGACACTGAAGCTTTCTTT. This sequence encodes CASSQHRGLDTEAFF.

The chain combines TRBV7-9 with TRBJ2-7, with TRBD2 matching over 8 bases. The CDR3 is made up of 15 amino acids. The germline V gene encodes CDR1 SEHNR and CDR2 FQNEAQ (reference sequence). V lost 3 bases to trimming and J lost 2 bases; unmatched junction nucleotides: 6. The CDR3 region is CASSLGGLEAYEQYF. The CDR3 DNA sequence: TGTGCCAGCAGCTTGGGGGGACTAGAGGCCTACGAGCAGTACTTC.

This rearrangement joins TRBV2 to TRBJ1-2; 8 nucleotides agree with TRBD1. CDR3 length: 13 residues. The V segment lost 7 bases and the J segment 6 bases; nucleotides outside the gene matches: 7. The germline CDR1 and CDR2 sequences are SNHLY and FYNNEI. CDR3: CASMRQGRDGYTF. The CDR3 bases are TGTGCCAGCATGAGACAGGGGAGGGATGGCTACACCTTC.

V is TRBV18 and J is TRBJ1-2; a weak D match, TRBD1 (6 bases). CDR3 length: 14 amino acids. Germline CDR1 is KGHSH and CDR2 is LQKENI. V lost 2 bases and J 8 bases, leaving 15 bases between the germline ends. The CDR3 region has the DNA TGTGCCAGCTCACCAGAACAGGGTGGAGACGGCTACACCTTC. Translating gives CASSPEQGGDGYTF.

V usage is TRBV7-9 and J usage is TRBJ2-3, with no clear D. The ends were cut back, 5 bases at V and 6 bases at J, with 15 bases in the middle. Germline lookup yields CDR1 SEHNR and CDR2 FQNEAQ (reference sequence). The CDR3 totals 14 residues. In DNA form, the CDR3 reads TGTGCCAGCAGCGCGCCTACCCCCGTGGATACGCAGTATTTT. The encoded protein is CASSAPTPVDTQYF. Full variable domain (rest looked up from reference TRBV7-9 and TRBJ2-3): DTGVSQNPRHKITKRGQNVTFRCDPISEHNRLYWYRQTLGQGPEFLTYFQNEAQLEKSRLLSDRFSAERPKGSFSTLEIQRTEQGDSAMYLCASSAPTPVDTQYFGPGTRLTVL.

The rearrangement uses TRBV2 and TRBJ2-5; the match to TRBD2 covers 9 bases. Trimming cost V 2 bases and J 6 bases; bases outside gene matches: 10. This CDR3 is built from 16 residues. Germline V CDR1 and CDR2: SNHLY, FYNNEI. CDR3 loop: CASSELLAGTPKTQYF. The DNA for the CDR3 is TGTGCCAGCAGTGAATTACTAGCGGGTACCCCTAAGACCCAGTACTTC.

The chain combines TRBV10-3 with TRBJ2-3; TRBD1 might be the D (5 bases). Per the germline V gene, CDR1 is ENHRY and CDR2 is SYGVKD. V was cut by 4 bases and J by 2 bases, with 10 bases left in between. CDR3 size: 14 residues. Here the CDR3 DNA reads TGTGCCATCAGTGTCCAACAGGACACAGATACGCAGTATTTT. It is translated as CAISVQQDTDTQYF.